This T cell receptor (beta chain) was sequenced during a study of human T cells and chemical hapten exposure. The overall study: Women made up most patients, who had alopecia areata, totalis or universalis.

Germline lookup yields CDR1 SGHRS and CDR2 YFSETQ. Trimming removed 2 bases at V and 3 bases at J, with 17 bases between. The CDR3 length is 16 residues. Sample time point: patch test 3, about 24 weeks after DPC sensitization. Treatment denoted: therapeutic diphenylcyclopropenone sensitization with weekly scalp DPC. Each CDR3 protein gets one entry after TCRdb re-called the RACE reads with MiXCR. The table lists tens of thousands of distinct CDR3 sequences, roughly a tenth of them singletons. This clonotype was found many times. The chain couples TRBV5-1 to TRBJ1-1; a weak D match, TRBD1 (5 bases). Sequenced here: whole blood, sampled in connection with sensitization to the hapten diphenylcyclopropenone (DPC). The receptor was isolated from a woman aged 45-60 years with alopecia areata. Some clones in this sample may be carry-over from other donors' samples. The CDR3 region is CASSFQSGRRDTEAFF. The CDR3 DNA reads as TGCGCCAGCAGCTTCCAATCGGGGCGGAGGGACACTGAAGCTTTCTTT.